This T cell receptor (beta chain) came from a study of blood T cell repertoires in COVID-19. J lost 7 bases, V lost 5 bases, and 6 bases had no gene match. The CDR3 length is 14 residues. Per germline, CDR1 MNHEY and CDR2 SVGEGT. Method: immunoSEQ multiplex PCR; TCRdb's copy keeps in-frame clones and lacks some. The data hold more than 300,000 clones, with around 87% observed a single time. This clone was seen just once. The rearrangement links TRBV6-2 or TRBV6-3 to TRBJ1-5; 9 bases agree with TRBD1. The receptor was isolated from a middle-aged woman with COVID-19, enrolled during active disease. Sequenced material: peripheral blood. DNA of the CDR3: TGTGCCAGCAGTAACGACAGGGGGAGCCAGCCCCAGCATTTT. It codes for CASSNDRGSQPQHF.